Listed below are T cell receptor beta chains from one sample, sequenced in a study of blood T cell repertoires in COVID-19. Repertoires were generated with immunoSEQ multiplex PCR, while TCRdb's copy carries only in-frame clones and drops some. The repertoire holds approximately 69,000 clones, with about four fifths as singletons. Sequences were obtained from peripheral blood. These receptors all stem from a human donor in a cohort sampled during active COVID-19. The CDR3 runs from the conserved cysteine through the conserved F or W. Each record gives: clone size, J gene, V gene, D gene, CDR3 DNA, CDR3 protein. D genes are given only for firm matches. Rows give clone size only sometimes, using once, few, many, or a class for an expanded clone.

- | TRBJ2-1 | TRBV28 | - | TGTGCCAGCAGGGTCCGCGCCGGGAGCCGATCCTACAATGAGCAGTTCTTC | CASRVRAGSRSYNEQFF
- | TRBJ2-2 | TRBV19 | - | TGTGCCAGTAGTATAATAGACTCCGGGGAGCTGTTTTTT | CASSIIDSGELFF
- | TRBJ2-7 | TRBV2 | - | TGTGCCAGCAGTGAAGGCCCAGCGACAGCCTACGAGCAGTACTTC | CASSEGPATAYEQYF
few | TRBJ1-5 | TRBV7-9 | TRBD1 | TGTGCCAGCAGCTTCGACAGGGGCGCCCGTTATAGCAATCAGCCCCAGCATTTT | CASSFDRGARYSNQPQHF
few | TRBJ2-3 | TRBV18 | TRBD2 | TGTGCCAGCTCACCACCTCTAGCGGGGGGCCGCCCAGATACGCAGTATTTT | CASSPPLAGGRPDTQYF
- | TRBJ1-5 | TRBV6-1 | - | TGTGCCAGCAGTGAAGCCCAGGCACAGCCCCAGCATTTT | CASSEAQAQPQHF
- | TRBJ2-5 | TRBV6-5 | TRBD2 | TGTGCCAGCAGTTACGATAGCGGGAGTGGGCAAGAGACCCAGTACTTC | CASSYDSGSGQETQYF
- | TRBJ1-6 | TRBV4-1 | TRBD1 | TGCGCCAGCAGCCAGGGGGACAGGGCAAATTCACCCCTCCACTTT | CASSQGDRANSPLHF
- | TRBJ1-5 | TRBV19 | TRBD1 | TGTGCCAGTCTAAAGACAGGGCTGAGAAGCAATCAGCCCCAGCATTTT | CASLKTGLRSNQPQHF
- | TRBJ1-1 | TRBV11-1 | - | TGTGCCAGCAGCTATGGAGAGATAAACACTGAAGCTTTCTTT | CASSYGEINTEAFF
- | TRBJ2-1 | TRBV19 | - | TGTGCCAGTAGCGAGATCGGGAGTAGGCTTTACAATGAGCAGTTCTTC | CASSEIGSRLYNEQFF
- | TRBJ1-5 | TRBV6-5 | - | TGTGCCAGCAGTTCAGGGCCCTATCAGCCCCAGCATTTT | CASSSGPYQPQHF
few | TRBJ1-2 | TRBV2 | - | TGTGCCAGCAGTAAGAGCACGGCTAACTATGGCTACACCTTC | CASSKSTANYGYTF
few | TRBJ2-5 | TRBV28 | TRBD1 | TGTGCCAGCGGACAGGGTGGGGAGACCCAGTACTTC | CASGQGGETQYF
- | TRBJ2-5 | TRBV5-1 | TRBD1 | TGCGCCAGCAGCTTGGACAGGGGGCGGCAAGAGACCCAGTACTTC | CASSLDRGRQETQYF
- | TRBJ2-1 | TRBV19 | TRBD2 | TGTGCCAGTAGTCCGGGGACTAGCGGGAGAGTGCAGTTCTTC | CASSPGTSGRVQFF
- | TRBJ2-7 | TRBV5-4 | TRBD1 | TGTGCCAGCAGCTGGGGGACAGGGCCCTACGAGCAGTACTTC | CASSWGTGPYEQYF
- | TRBJ2-1 | TRBV5-1 | - | TGCGCCAGCAGCTCTCTAGCGCGAACTTCCAATGAGCAGTTCTTC | CASSSLARTSNEQFF
- | TRBJ1-1 | TRBV28 | TRBD1 | TGTGCCAGCAGTCCTAACGGACAGGGACACACTGAAGCTTTCTTT | CASSPNGQGHTEAFF
- | TRBJ2-7 | TRBV4-2 | TRBD2 | TGTGCCAGCAGCCAAGAAGGTCCGGCTAGCGGAGTCTACGAGCAGTACTTC | CASSQEGPASGVYEQYF
- | TRBJ1-2 | TRBV28 | - | TGTGCCAGCAGTTACAACTCAGGGCACTATGGCTACACCTTC | CASSYNSGHYGYTF
- | TRBJ1-1 | TRBV19 | - | TGTGCCAGTAGTATCTACACTGAAGCTTTCTTT | CASSIYTEAFF
- | TRBJ2-2 | TRBV9 | TRBD2 | TGTGCCAGCAAACCGGGACTAGAGAAAACCGGGGAGCTGTTTTTT | CASKPGLEKTGELFF
few | TRBJ2-7 | TRBV20-1 | - | TGCAGTGCTGAGGGGGAATACGAGCAGTACTTC | CSAEGEYEQYF
- | TRBJ1-3 | TRBV30 | TRBD1 | TGTGCCTTCGGACAGGGCTCTGGAAACACCATATATTTT | CAFGQGSGNTIYF
- | TRBJ2-1 | TRBV5-1 | TRBD1 | TGCGCCAGCAGCTTGGGACAGGGGGCTCCAGCGGGAGTATTTAACAATGAGCAGTTCTTC | CASSLGQGAPAGVFNNEQFF
- | TRBJ2-5 | TRBV18 | TRBD1 | TGTGCCAGCTCACTAACAGGGGGCCAAGAGACCCAGTACTTC | CASSLTGGQETQYF
- | TRBJ1-4 | TRBV24-1 | - | TGTGCCACCAACGCGGGCACTAATGAAAAACTGTTTTTT | CATNAGTNEKLFF
- | TRBJ2-7 | TRBV29-1 | TRBD1 | TGCAGCGCGAGACAGGGCGTCTACGAGCAGTACTTC | CSARQGVYEQYF
- | TRBJ1-2 | TRBV7-9 | TRBD1 | TGTGCCAGCAGCCCAACAGGGGGCATCGGCTACACCTTC | CASSPTGGIGYTF
- | TRBJ2-7 | TRBV29-1 | - | TGCAGCGTTGAAACAGTTTACGAGCAGTACTTC | CSVETVYEQYF
- | TRBJ2-3 | TRBV3-1/TRBV3-2 | TRBD1 | TGTGCCAGCAGCACTATCGGGACAGGGGACGAAGATACGCAGTATTTT | CASSTIGTGDEDTQYF
- | TRBJ2-1 | TRBV6-1 | TRBD2 | TGTGCCAGCAGTGACTTAGCGGGGGCGAGCTCCTACAATGAGCAGTTCTTC | CASSDLAGASSYNEQFF
- | TRBJ1-4 | TRBV3-1/TRBV3-2 | TRBD1 | TGTGCCAGCAGCCTTACGGGACAGGGGGCAGGTGAAAAACTGTTTTTT | CASSLTGQGAGEKLFF
- | TRBJ2-7 | TRBV10-3 | TRBD2 | TGTGCCATCAGTGAAATTTCGGGGGGTAGCTACGAGCAGTACTTC | CAISEISGGSYEQYF